This is a list of T cell receptor beta chains from one sample in a study of T cells in localized non-small cell lung cancer. The data were produced by immunoSEQ multiplex PCR, yet TCRdb's version contains in-frame clones alone and is incomplete. The sample contains some 15,000 clones, roughly 82% of which appear only once. Sequenced material: peripheral blood, taken before any cancer treatment. The receptors here all came from a male donor older than 55 with stage I lung adenocarcinoma. The CDR3 runs from the conserved cysteine through the conserved F or W. A D gene is named only where the DNA matches it firmly. The size of a clone is reported for some rows only, either as once, few or many, or as a class for expanded clones.

DNA	CDR3	V	J	size	D
TGTGCTAGTGGCCAAAGTCAGGGGGCTACTGAAGCTTTCTTT	CASGQSQGATEAFF	TRBV12-5	TRBJ1-1	-	TRBD1
TGTGCCAGCAGCCAAGATCATCAGCGGACGGTCACAGATACGCAGTATTTT	CASSQDHQRTVTDTQYF	TRBV14	TRBJ2-3	-	-
TGTGCCAGCAGTTACCGCGGGGGCACCTACGAGCAGTACTTC	CASSYRGGTYEQYF	TRBV6-5	TRBJ2-7	-	-
TGTGCCAGCAGCGTAGGTCTAGCGGGAAGTGAGACCCAGTACTTC	CASSVGLAGSETQYF	TRBV9	TRBJ2-5	-	TRBD2
TGTGCCAGCTCACCACCCTGGACAGGGATTGAGACCCAGTACTTC	CASSPPWTGIETQYF	TRBV18	TRBJ2-5	-	TRBD1
TGTGCCAGTAGTATCGGACCAGGTGGCCCGAACACCGGGGAGCTGTTTTTT	CASSIGPGGPNTGELFF	TRBV19	TRBJ2-2	-	-
TGTGCCAGCAGTGATCACTCGATGGGGACTTCCCACACAGATACGCAGTATTTT	CASSDHSMGTSHTDTQYF	TRBV2	TRBJ2-3	-	-
TGTGCCTGGTCCCCTTGGCCCCAGCATTTT	CAWSPWPQHF	TRBV30	TRBJ1-5	few	-
TGCAGCGTTCCGGGACTAGCGGACCGCACAGATACGCAGTATTTT	CSVPGLADRTDTQYF	TRBV29-1	TRBJ2-3	-	TRBD2
TGTGCCAGCAGCACAGGATCGGACACTGAAGCTTTCTTT	CASSTGSDTEAFF	TRBV28	TRBJ1-1	-	-
TGTGCCAGCAGCCCCCAAGGAGCAGGGGCCTACGAGCAGTACTTC	CASSPQGAGAYEQYF	TRBV7-3	TRBJ2-7	-	-
TGTGCCAGCAGCCCCGACCGCAACGAGCAGTACTTC	CASSPDRNEQYF	TRBV11-2	TRBJ2-7	-	-
TGTGCCAGCAGTTTATACCCCACCCGGACTAGCGGGAGGAACCATAACACCGGGGAGCTGTTTTTT	CASSLYPTRTSGRNHNTGELFF	TRBV28	TRBJ2-2	-	TRBD2
TGTGCCAGTACCGACAGTACCTCTGGGGCCAACGTCCTGACTTTC	CASTDSTSGANVLTF	TRBV19	TRBJ2-6	once	-
TGTGCCAGCAGTTTTGGTTCCCGGGCCCTGCTTTATAGCAATCAGCCCCAGCATTTT	CASSFGSRALLYSNQPQHF	TRBV28	TRBJ1-5	-	-
TGTGCCACCAGCAGGGGGGGCGGCGGGAGCACAGATACGCAGTATTTT	CATSRGGGGSTDTQYF	TRBV15	TRBJ2-3	once	-
TGTGCCAGCAGCTTGAGTGGTACAGGGGGAGTGGGAATCGCAGATACGCAGTATTTT	CASSLSGTGGVGIADTQYF	TRBV5-4	TRBJ2-3	-	TRBD1
TGTGCCATCAGTGAAAGCAGGGACACAGATACGCAGTATTTT	CAISESRDTDTQYF	TRBV10-3	TRBJ2-3	-	-
TGTGCCAGTAGTACGACTAGCGGGGGGCCACCTGGTGAGACCCAGTACTTC	CASSTTSGGPPGETQYF	TRBV19	TRBJ2-5	-	TRBD2
TGTGTCGGAGCGGGGGCGAACACCGGGGAGCTGTTTTTT	CVGAGANTGELFF	TRBV28	TRBJ2-2	-	TRBD2
TGTGCCAGCAGCTTTAGTGCAAGCTCTGGAAACACCATATATTTT	CASSFSASSGNTIYF	TRBV7-2	TRBJ1-3	-	-
TGTGCCAGCAAGACCTTGGGGTTCACCGGGGAGCTGTTTTTT	CASKTLGFTGELFF	TRBV2	TRBJ2-2	few	-
TGTGCCAGCTCACCCCCCCAAGAGACCCAGTACTTC	CASSPPQETQYF	TRBV18	TRBJ2-5	once	-
TGTGCCAGCAGCTTAACGGGGGGAAACACCATATATTTT	CASSLTGGNTIYF	TRBV5-2	TRBJ1-3	-	-
TGTGCCAGCAGAAGAAGGTGCCAGCGGGCGGCACCTGGCCACTGCCATGAGCAGTTCTTC	CASRRRCQRAAPGHCHEQFF	TRBV21-1	TRBJ2-1	-	-
TGTGCCAGCGGGAGGAACACCGGGGAGCTGTTTTTT	CASGRNTGELFF	TRBV27	TRBJ2-2	-	-
TGTGCCAGCAGCTTAAGCTCCATATATAATTCACCCCTCCACTTT	CASSLSSIYNSPLHF	TRBV7-9	TRBJ1-6	-	-
TGCGCCAGCAGGCCAAGAACTCCCCCCCGGGACAGAACTGGCTACACCTTC	CASRPRTPPRDRTGYTF	TRBV4-1	TRBJ1-2	once	TRBD1
TGTGCCAGCAGCGCGGCGGGTCTGGCGTACGAGCAGTACTTC	CASSAAGLAYEQYF	TRBV11-1	TRBJ2-7	once	-
TGTGCCACCGCCAAAGGGTCGCGTAAAACTGAAGCTTTCTTT	CATAKGSRKTEAFF	TRBV21-1	TRBJ1-1	few	-
TGCGCCAGCAGCCAAGATGAGGGGATCCGCTCCTACGAGCAGTACTTC	CASSQDEGIRSYEQYF	TRBV4-1	TRBJ2-7	-	-
TGTGCCAGCAGTGTCAGAGAGACCCAGTACTTC	CASSVRETQYF	TRBV28	TRBJ2-5	-	-
TGTGCCAGCAGTTACGGACAGGGCACAGATACGCAGTATTTT	CASSYGQGTDTQYF	TRBV6-5	TRBJ2-3	-	TRBD1
TGTGCCAGCAGCTTAACTGGGCAGGGATATCAGCCCCAGCATTTT	CASSLTGQGYQPQHF	TRBV7-3	TRBJ1-5	-	-
TGCAGCGTTGGCGGACCGGGGGCCTACGAGCAGTACTTC	CSVGGPGAYEQYF	TRBV29-1	TRBJ2-7	-	-
TGTGCCAGCAGCTTGGTGGACGCCCAAGAGACCCAGTACTTC	CASSLVDAQETQYF	TRBV5-5	TRBJ2-5	-	-
TGTGCCAGCAGCTTAAGGGCCTCAAGACAAGCTAGTAACACTGAAGCTTTCTTT	CASSLRASRQASNTEAFF	TRBV7-3	TRBJ1-1	-	-
TGTGCCAGCAGCCCGCATCAGGGTGCCGGGGAGCTGTTTTTT	CASSPHQGAGELFF	TRBV7-3	TRBJ2-2	-	-
TGCGCCAGCAGCTTGGCCCTAGCTGGCACAGATACGCAGTATTTT	CASSLALAGTDTQYF	TRBV5-1	TRBJ2-3	-	-
TGTGCCAGCTCACCGGACCCCGGAGGGAGAGATGGCTACACCTTC	CASSPDPGGRDGYTF	TRBV18	TRBJ1-2	-	-
TGTGCCAGCAGCAAACCGGGACACCACTACGAGCAGTACTTC	CASSKPGHHYEQYF	TRBV5-8	TRBJ2-7	-	-
TGTGCCAGCAGTTCTAGCGGAAGCTCCTACAATGAGCAGTTCTTC	CASSSSGSSYNEQFF	TRBV2	TRBJ2-1	once	TRBD2
TGTGCCAGCAGCTCCCCCGCCCTGGAGCCCCAGCATTTT	CASSSPALEPQHF	TRBV7-2	TRBJ1-5	few	-
TGTGCCTGGAGTGTAGTGACAGATACGCAGTATTTT	CAWSVVTDTQYF	TRBV30	TRBJ2-3	-	-
-	CASILGVTVSGANVLTF	TRBV2	TRBJ2-6	-	-
TGCGCCAGCAGCTTGGGGTATCTTGGGTCCAACACAGATACGCAGTATTTT	CASSLGYLGSNTDTQYF	TRBV5-1	TRBJ2-3	-	-
TGTGCCAGCAGCCTGGGGACAGATTATAGTCTTGAAGCTTTCTTT	CASSLGTDYSLEAFF	TRBV5-6	TRBJ1-1	few	TRBD1
TGTGCCAGCAGCGTAGGGCTACTCAATGAGCAGTTCTTC	CASSVGLLNEQFF	TRBV9	TRBJ2-1	-	-
TGTGCCAGCTCACCACCGGGACAGGGAGGCGAGCAGTACTTC	CASSPPGQGGEQYF	TRBV18	TRBJ2-7	-	TRBD1
TGTGCCAGCAGCCCAGTCGGGACAGTTCTTTGGGAGCAGTACTTC	CASSPVGTVLWEQYF	TRBV7-8	TRBJ2-7	-	TRBD1
TGCAGCGTTGATGCTAGCGGGGCCTACAATGAGCAGTTCTTC	CSVDASGAYNEQFF	TRBV29-1	TRBJ2-1	-	TRBD2
TGTGCCAGCAGCTTGGGGCCTGCCCGGGGAAAGGATCAGGGACAGCATTTT	CASSLGPARGKDQGQHF	TRBV5-6	TRBJ1-5	-	-
TGCGCCAGCAGCTCGGACAGGGGCGAGCAGTACTTC	CASSSDRGEQYF	TRBV5-1	TRBJ2-7	-	TRBD1
TGTGCCAGCGAAGACAGGGGGCGAGGAGATACGCAGTATTTT	CASEDRGRGDTQYF	TRBV27	TRBJ2-3	-	TRBD1
TGTGCCAGCAGTGAAGAGCGGGGCCGGGAGACCCAGTACTTC	CASSEERGRETQYF	TRBV2	TRBJ2-5	-	TRBD2
TGTGCCAGTCGGGACTTTAGCAATCAGCCCCAGCATTTT	CASRDFSNQPQHF	TRBV19	TRBJ1-5	-	-
TGTGCCACCAGCAGAGCGGGGGGGAGCGGGAGAGGGGACCTCAATGAGCAGTTCTTC	CATSRAGGSGRGDLNEQFF	TRBV15	TRBJ2-1	few	TRBD2
TGCGCCAGCACCCCGGGACAGGGATCAGCTAACTATGGCTACACCTTC	CASTPGQGSANYGYTF	TRBV5-1	TRBJ1-2	-	TRBD1
TGTGCCAGCAGCAAAGGACAGGGGGCTACAGATACGCAGTATTTT	CASSKGQGATDTQYF	TRBV7-3	TRBJ2-3	-	TRBD1